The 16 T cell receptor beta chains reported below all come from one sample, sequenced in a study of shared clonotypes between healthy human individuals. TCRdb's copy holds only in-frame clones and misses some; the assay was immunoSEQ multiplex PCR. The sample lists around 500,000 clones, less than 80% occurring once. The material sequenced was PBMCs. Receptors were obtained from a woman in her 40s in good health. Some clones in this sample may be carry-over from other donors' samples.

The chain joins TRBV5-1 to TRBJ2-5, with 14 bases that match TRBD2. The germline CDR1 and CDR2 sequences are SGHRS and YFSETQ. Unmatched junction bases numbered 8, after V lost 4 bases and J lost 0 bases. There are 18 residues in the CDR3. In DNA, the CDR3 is TGCGCCAGCAGCACGGGACTAGCGGGAGCCCGGTACCAAGAGACCCAGTACTTC. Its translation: CASSTGLAGARYQETQYF.

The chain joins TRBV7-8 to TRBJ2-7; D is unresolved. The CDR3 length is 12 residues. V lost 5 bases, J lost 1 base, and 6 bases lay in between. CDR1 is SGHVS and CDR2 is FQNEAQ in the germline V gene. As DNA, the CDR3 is TGTGCCAGCAGCCCCCATTCCTACGAGCAGTACTTC. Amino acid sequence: CASSPHSYEQYF.

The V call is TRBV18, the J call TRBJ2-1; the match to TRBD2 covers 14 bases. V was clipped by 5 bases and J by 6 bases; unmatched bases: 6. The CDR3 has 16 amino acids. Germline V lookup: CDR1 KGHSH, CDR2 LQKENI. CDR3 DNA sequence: TGTGCCAGCTCAACCCTGACTAGCGGGAGGGCCAATGAGCAGTTCTTC. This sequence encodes CASSTLTSGRANEQFF.

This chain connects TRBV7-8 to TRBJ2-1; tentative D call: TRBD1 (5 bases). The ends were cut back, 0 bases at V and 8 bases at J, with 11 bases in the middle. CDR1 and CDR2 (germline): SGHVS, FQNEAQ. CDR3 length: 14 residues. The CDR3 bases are TGTGCCAGCAGCTTAGCGTGGGGCAGCGATGAGCAGTTCTTC. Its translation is CASSLAWGSDEQFF.

CDR3 DNA: TGTGCCAGCAGTGCGACCCGAGGGTCAGATACGCAGTATTTT. This encodes CASSATRGSDTQYF. The rearrangement uses TRBV25-1 and TRBJ2-3; D possibly corresponds to TRBD2 (5 bases). The CDR3 is made up of 14 amino acids. Trimming removed 4 bases at V and 4 bases at J, with 12 bases between. Germline CDR1 MGHDK, CDR2 SYGVNS.

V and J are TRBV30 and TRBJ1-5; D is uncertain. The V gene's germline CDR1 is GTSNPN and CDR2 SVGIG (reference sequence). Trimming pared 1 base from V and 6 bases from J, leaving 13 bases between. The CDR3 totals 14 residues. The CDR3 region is CAWSAHGKSQPQHF. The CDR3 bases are TGTGCCTGGAGTGCCCACGGGAAGAGTCAGCCCCAGCATTTT.

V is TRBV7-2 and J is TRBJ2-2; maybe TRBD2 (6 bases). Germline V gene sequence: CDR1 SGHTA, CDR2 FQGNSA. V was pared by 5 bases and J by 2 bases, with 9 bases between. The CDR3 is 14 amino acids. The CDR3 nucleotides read TGTGCCAGCAGCATGACTAGTAACACCGGGGAGCTGTTTTTT. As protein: CASSMTSNTGELFF.

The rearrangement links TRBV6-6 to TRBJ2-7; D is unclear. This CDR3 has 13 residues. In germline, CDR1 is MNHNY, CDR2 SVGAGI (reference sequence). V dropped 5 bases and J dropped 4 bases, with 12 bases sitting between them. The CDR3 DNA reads TGTGCCAGCAGTCCACTCCCGACTTACGAGCAGTACTTC. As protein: CASSPLPTYEQYF.

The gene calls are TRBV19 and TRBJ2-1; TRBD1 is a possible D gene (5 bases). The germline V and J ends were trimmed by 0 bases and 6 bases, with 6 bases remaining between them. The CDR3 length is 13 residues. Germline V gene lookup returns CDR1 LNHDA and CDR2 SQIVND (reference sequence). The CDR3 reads CASSIERGNEQFF. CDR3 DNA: TGTGCCAGTAGTATAGAAAGGGGCAATGAGCAGTTCTTC. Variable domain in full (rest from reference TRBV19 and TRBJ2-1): DGGITQSPKYLFRKEGQNVTLSCEQNLNHDAMYWYRQDPGQGLRLIYYSQIVNDFQKGDIAEGYSVSREKKESFPLTVTSAQKNPTAFYLCASSIERGNEQFFGPGTRLTVL.

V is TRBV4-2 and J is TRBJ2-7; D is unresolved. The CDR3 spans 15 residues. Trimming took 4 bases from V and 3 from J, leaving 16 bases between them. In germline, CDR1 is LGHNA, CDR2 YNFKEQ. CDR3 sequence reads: CASSPRSRAYYEQYF. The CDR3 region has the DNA TGTGCCAGCAGCCCGAGGAGTCGAGCGTACTACGAGCAGTACTTC.

For the CDR3, the DNA is TGTGCCAGCAGCCAAGGATTATGGAGCGAGCAGTACTTC. Translation gives CASSQGLWSEQYF. V and J are TRBV14 and TRBJ2-7, with D unresolved. The germline CDR1 and CDR2 sequences are SGHDN and FVKESK. There are 13 residues in the CDR3. V dropped 1 base and J dropped 6 bases, with 10 bases sitting between them.

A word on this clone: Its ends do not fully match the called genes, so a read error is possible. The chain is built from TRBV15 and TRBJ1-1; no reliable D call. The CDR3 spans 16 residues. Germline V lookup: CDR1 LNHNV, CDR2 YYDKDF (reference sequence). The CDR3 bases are TGTGCCACCAGCAGAGATATGGCAGGAGGTAACACCGAAGCTTTCTTT. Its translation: CATSRDMAGGNTEAFF.

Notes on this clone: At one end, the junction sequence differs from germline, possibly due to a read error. Written as DNA, the CDR3 is TGTGCCAGCAGCTTAGATTTGGTAGCGCCGAATTTT. Protein product: CASSLDLVAPNF. The rearrangement links TRBV11-2 to TRBJ2-3, with D maybe TRBD2 (5 bases). The CDR3 covers 12 residues. Germline CDR1 and CDR2: SGHAT and FQNNGV.

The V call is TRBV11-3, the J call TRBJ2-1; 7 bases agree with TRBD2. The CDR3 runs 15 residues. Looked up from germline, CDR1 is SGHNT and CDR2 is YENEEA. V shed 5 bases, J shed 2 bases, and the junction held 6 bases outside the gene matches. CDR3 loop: CASSPGLDPYNEQFF. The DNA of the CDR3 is TGTGCCAGCAGCCCAGGACTAGATCCCTACAATGAGCAGTTCTTC.

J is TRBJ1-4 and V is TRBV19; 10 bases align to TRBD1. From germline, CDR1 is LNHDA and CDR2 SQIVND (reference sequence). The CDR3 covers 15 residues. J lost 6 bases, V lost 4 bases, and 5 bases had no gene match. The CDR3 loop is CASSKTGTGDEKLFF. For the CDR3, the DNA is TGTGCCAGTAGTAAAACCGGGACAGGGGATGAAAAACTGTTTTTT. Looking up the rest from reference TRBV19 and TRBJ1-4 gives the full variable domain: DGGITQSPKYLFRKEGQNVTLSCEQNLNHDAMYWYRQDPGQGLRLIYYSQIVNDFQKGDIAEGYSVSREKKESFPLTVTSAQKNPTAFYLCASSKTGTGDEKLFFGSGTQLSVL.

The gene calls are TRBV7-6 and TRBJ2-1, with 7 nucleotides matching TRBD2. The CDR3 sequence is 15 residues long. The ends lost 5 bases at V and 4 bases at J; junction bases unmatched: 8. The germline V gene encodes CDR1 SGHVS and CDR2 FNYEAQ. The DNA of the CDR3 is TGTGCCAGCAGCCAGCGTCTAGCGGAGTACAATGAGCAGTTCTTC. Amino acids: CASSQRLAEYNEQFF. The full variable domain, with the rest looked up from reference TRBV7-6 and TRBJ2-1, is GAGVSQSPRYKVTKRGQDVALRCDPISGHVSLYWYRQALGQGPEFLTYFNYEAQQDKSGLPNDRFSAERPEGSISTLTIQRTEQRDSAMYRCASSQRLAEYNEQFFGPGTRLTVL.